What follows is one T cell receptor beta chain and its context. This record belongs to a study of CD8+ T cells in alopecia areata. After isolation, RNA underwent reverse transcription to generate cDNA as the sequencing template. This table comes from immunoSEQ multiplex PCR, and its TCRdb copy is limited to in-frame clones, with some not included. The sample contains around 98,000 clones, about 45% of which appear only once. V lost 4 bases, J lost 5 bases, and 14 bases lay in between. The CDR3 contains 13 residues. Germline V CDR1 and CDR2: GTSNPN, SVGIG (reference sequence). This sequence joins TRBV30 and TRBJ2-5, with D uncertain. This clonotype was sampled from a human donor with alopecia areata. Sequenced sample: CD4+ T cells sorted from blood. In nucleotides, the CDR3 is TGTGCCTGGAATGGGCCCGATCGGGAGACCCAGTACTTC. Protein: CAWNGPDRETQYF.